What follows describes a single T cell receptor beta chain. Its specific antigen is unknown. Base-call qualities are not available, and no considerably larger clone is one nucleotide away. These data come from a study of T cell responses to AZD1222 COVID-19 vaccine (TCRdb year 2021). Background for the entire study: TCR sequencing covered over 230 trial participants: 200 to 210 given two doses of AZD1222 and about 26 given two doses of MenACWY control vaccine. Trial participants were enrolled by age into 18-55, 56-69 and 70-plus year subgroups, with around 150, 28 and 57 TCR-sequenced participants respectively.

Explained via the paper, the time point label denotes: about 28 days (+/-7) after the second vaccine dose. AZD1222 recipients whose second dose came at about 4 weeks and those whose second dose came at about 12 weeks were combined into one group, since spike-specific TCR depth and breadth did not differ between the two schedules. Vaccinee samples came from UK trials COV001 and COV002, including a single-blind randomized controlled phase 2/3 trial of AZD1222 (ChAdOx1 nCoV-19) in healthy adults. Trial participant PBMC samples were collected at day 0 and day 28 after the second dose for TCRbeta chain sequencing. The CDR3 regions of human TCRbeta chains were subjected to immunosequencing. Processing in the source paper ran as follows. Repertoire TCRs were matched against a reference library of SARS-CoV-2-specific TCRs generated with the MIRA antigen-specificity platform. Breadth meant the fraction of unique TCRs that were SARS-CoV-2-associated, whereas depth meant the fraction of total T cells that were SARS-CoV-2-associated. Using the MIRA data, each spike-specific TCR was assigned both to the spike region to which the TCR was reactive and to a CD4 or CD8 class. Log10-transformed breadth and depth values were compared by one-way ANOVA with Sidak's multiple comparisons tests. This is the immuneACCESS table as TCRdb keeps it, with only in-frame sequences that have V and J called. A part of the clones is gone; compared with another copy, unresolved V genes explain less than half, and the rest is unexplained. That table supplies the V and J calls and clone size; D and trimming were determined from the DNA. In all, the sample holds more than 120,000 clones, and roughly 90% of those were seen once. The ten top clones hold roughly 1.7% of the sample.

From the germline V gene (reference sequence), CDR1 is SGHAT and CDR2 is FQDESV. Deletion took 0 bases off V and 4 bases off J, with a span of 12 bases between the germline ends. The CDR3 covers 15 residues, taking in both the cysteine and the phenylalanine. Of the read, only the CDR3 DNA is kept; its 45 bases are in frame from base 1. Broader findings and caveats from the paper: In the small 56-69-year group, the increase in depth fell short of significance, most likely because of low power. Vaccine-associated CD4 TCRs spanned the whole spike protein, with dominant responses in regions 160-218 and 743-854. After two AZD1222 doses, both the breadth and the depth of spike-specific TCRs were significantly higher than at day 0 and than in MenACWY recipients. No day 14 peak-response samples were available, so repertoires were characterized only after the peak T cell response. Participants were mostly white British, with more females than males. The authors suggested clonal diversity may have been underestimated. Conclusions about previously exposed vaccinees were limited because only 6 or 7 AZD1222 recipients were SARS-CoV-2 seropositive at baseline. Reportedly, close to half of the unique spike-specific TCRs recognized epitopes lying outside the regions that are mutated in the B.1.351 and B.1.1.7 variants.

The sequence links TRBV11-1 to TRBJ1-1; the D gene is perhaps TRBD1, from 6 matching bases. The material was peripheral blood, obtained 28 days after the second AZD1222 dose. The sequence derives from an adult who received the AZD1222 COVID-19 vaccine. The CDR3 corresponds to CASSLAQGYRTEAFF. In nucleotide form, the sequence is TGTGCCAGCAGCTTAGCACAGGGATATCGCACTGAAGCTTTCTTT.